The entry below describes one TCR beta chain. This specimen comes from a study of blood T cell repertoires in COVID-19. Study overall: COVID-19 samples collected from the United States, Italy and Spain covered acute and convalescent phases. PBMCs, B-cell-depleted T cells, or T cells provided the cDNA or gDNA that made up the material.

Under the authors' procedure: Amplification from reference gene primers served as the basis for estimated nucleated cell counts. Assay used: immunoSEQ multiplex PCR; TCRdb lists only in-frame clones, some missing. That table furnishes V, J and clone size, whereas the DNA furnished D and trimming. This table holds approximately 250,000 clones, over 70% found once. Germline trimming cut 3 bases from V and 2 bases from J; bases unmatched to any gene: 11. Germline CDR1 LGHNA, CDR2 YNFKEQ. CDR3 size: 19 residues. This clonotype was sampled from a human donor in a cohort sampled during active COVID-19. Sequenced material: peripheral blood. V is TRBV4-2 and J is TRBJ2-2; 11 nucleotides match TRBD2. CDR3 coding DNA: TGTGCCAGCAGCCACTTTGGTTCTAGCGGGGGGTTAAACACCGGGGAGCTGTTTTTT. Residues: CASSHFGSSGGLNTGELFF.